This T cell receptor beta chain was identified during a study of PD-1 blockade in classical Hodgkin lymphoma. The study, taken as a whole, reports: There remain no defined causes for the repertoire differences, which possibly reflect disease activity or prior therapy. Significantly greater TCR diversity emerged by C4D1 in CD4+ cells but not CD8+ cells.

Germline V lookup: CDR1 SGHRS, CDR2 YFSETQ. There are 19 residues in the CDR3. Trimming left V 0 bases short and J 0 bases short, with 18 bases between. Documented time point: cycle 4 day 1 (C4D1), after about 6 weeks of nivolumab. No patient escaped relapse after autologous stem cell transplantation, and brentuximab vedotin exposure varied. This clone was observed a single time. The antigen is unknown. TCRdb keeps only in-frame clones here, not all; method: immunoSEQ multiplex PCR. The table includes about 20,000 clones, less than 70% detected once. The chain uses TRBV5-1 and TRBJ1-4; tentatively, D is TRBD1 (5 bases). Material: peripheral blood mononuclear cells (PBMCs), obtained before the fourth cycle of nivolumab. The clonotype comes from a human donor with classical Hodgkin lymphoma. The CDR3 DNA sequence: TGCGCCAGCAGCTTGGTCCCCCTAGCAGGGCAAACAACTAATGAAAAACTGTTTTTT. Translated, it gives CASSLVPLAGQTTNEKLFF.